This T cell receptor beta chain stems from a study of Ad26.COV2.S vaccination and SARS-CoV-2 variants. Study at large: Intramuscular Ad26.COV2.S doses were given once or twice, 56 days apart. Findings and limits, study-wide: Recipients of either vaccine or placebo displayed similar breadth of non-spike TCRs.

Concerning this clone: What it binds is not known.

Clones were read by immunoSEQ multiplex PCR, and TCRdb kept only the in-frame ones, dropping some. Among around 300,000 clones, around 89% were seen once, and the ten largest hold roughly 5%. CDR1 SGHVS and CDR2 FQNEAQ come from the germline V gene. Trimming shortened V by 5 bases and J by 10 bases, and 20 bases separated the two germline ends. The CDR3 contains 14 residues. Treatment given: some 19 received Ad26.COV2.S at low or high dose, single or two shots; about 5 received placebo; per-sample allocation not given. All samples were drawn on day 63, counting from the first vaccine or placebo injection. The individual, an adult aged 18-55 years, was a donor in Boston.

The chain couples TRBV7-8 to TRBJ1-1; D perhaps matches TRBD1 (5 bases). Sequencing was performed on peripheral blood, taken in a trial of Ad26.COV2.S vaccine versus placebo. This TCR was recovered from a person aged 18-65 years who received the Ad26.COV2.S COVID-19 vaccine or a placebo. CDR3 nucleotide sequence: TGTGCCAGCAGCGACCGGGCCAAATCTAGGGGAGCTTTCTTT. Protein sequence: CASSDRAKSRGAFF.